Listed below are T cell receptor beta chains from one sample, sequenced in a study of T-cell reconstitution after alpha-beta-depleted transplantation in children. TCRdb analysed the PCR reads with MiXCR anew, one entry per CDR3 protein. This sample has about 270,000 distinct CDR3 sequences; almost 10% occur once, and the top ten carry roughly a tenth. The sequencing used PBMCs from the stem cell graft donor, collected from the stem cell graft. All receptors derive from a human donor who donated a stem cell graft to a child with SCID. Each CDR3 is given with its conserved first and last residue. Each record gives: V gene, D gene, clone size, J gene, CDR3 DNA, CDR3 protein. The D gene is left open where the match is weak. Only some rows state a clone size, as once, few, many or a class for expanded clones.

>TRBV12-3/TRBV12-4|.|.|TRBJ1-2
TGTGCCAGCGCAAGACAGGACTATGGCTACACCTTC
CASARQDYGYTF
>TRBV10-3|TRBD2|many|TRBJ2-1
TGTGCCATCACTAGCGGGGGTTACAATGAGCAGTTCTTC
CAITSGGYNEQFF
>TRBV12-3/TRBV12-4|TRBD1|many|TRBJ2-1
TGTGCCAGCAGTTTGACAGGGCAGTACAATGAGCAGTTCTTC
CASSLTGQYNEQFF
>TRBV19|.|few|TRBJ2-2
TGTGCCAGTAGGGTAAAGTTGAACACCGGGGAGCTGTTTTTT
CASRVKLNTGELFF
>TRBV27|.|many|TRBJ1-5
TGTGCCAGCAGTTTAGACGGATATCAGCCCCAGCATTTT
CASSLDGYQPQHF
>TRBV5-1|.|many|TRBJ2-7
TGCGCCAGCAGCCTGACTGATTACGAGCAGTACTTC
CASSLTDYEQYF
>TRBV5-1|.|many|TRBJ1-1
TGCGCCAGCAGCCAGAGGGGCAGGACTAACACTGAAGCTTTCTTT
CASSQRGRTNTEAFF
>TRBV5-5|.|.|TRBJ1-5
TGTGCCAGCAGCTTAGGCAGGAGCAATCAGCCCCAGCATTTT
CASSLGRSNQPQHF
>TRBV20-1|.|few|TRBJ2-5
TGCAGTGCTAGAGTTGTGACTACGGAGACCCAGTACTTC
CSARVVTTETQYF
>TRBV10-2|.|few|TRBJ2-7
TGCGCCAGCAGTGAGACCGGGGGACCCTACGAGCAGTACTTC
CASSETGGPYEQYF
>TRBV3-1|TRBD2|.|TRBJ2-5
TGTGCCAGCAGCCAAGAACGGCTAGCGGTGGGGGAGACCCAGTACTTC
CASSQERLAVGETQYF
>TRBV7-2|.|many|TRBJ2-7
TGTGCCAGCAGCTTAGCCCCGTTACACTCCTACGAGCAGTACTTC
CASSLAPLHSYEQYF
>TRBV5-1|.|many|TRBJ2-7
TGCGCCAGCAGCCCCGGCGTGAGCTACGAGCAGTACTTC
CASSPGVSYEQYF
>TRBV6-5|.|many|TRBJ2-3
TGTGCCAGCAGTTACGGGGGTGGCGAAGATACGCAGTATTTT
CASSYGGGEDTQYF
>TRBV7-2|.|few|TRBJ2-3
TGTGCCAGCAGCCCGCAACGAGGGGATACGCAGTATTTT
CASSPQRGDTQYF
>TRBV12-3/TRBV12-4|TRBD2|.|TRBJ2-1
TGTGCCAGTAAGAGAATAGAGCGGGGGGGCTTCTCGCAGTTCTTC
CASKRIERGGFSQFF
>TRBV6-5|TRBD2|few|TRBJ2-5
TGTGCCAGCAGTTACCTTAGCGGGGCGTCAGAGACCCAGTACTTC
CASSYLSGASETQYF
>TRBV29-1|TRBD2|.|TRBJ2-5
TGCAGCGTTACCCCCCCGCGGGGGAATTGGGAGACCCAGTACTTC
CSVTPPRGNWETQYF
>TRBV10-3|.|few|TRBJ2-2
TGTGCCATCAGTGAGAGGGGCGGGGAGCTGTTTTTT
CAISERGGELFF
>TRBV7-9|TRBD2|few|TRBJ2-3
TGTGCCAGCAGCTCACCGACTAGCATTGCAGATACGCAGTATTTT
CASSSPTSIADTQYF
>TRBV19|.|few|TRBJ2-5
TGTGCCAGTAGTATCCCAGGGAGGGAGACCCAGTACTTC
CASSIPGRETQYF
>TRBV21-1|.|.|TRBJ1-2
TGTGCCAGCAATACGACAGGGGCTATTTATGGCTACACCTTC
CASNTTGAIYGYTF
>TRBV12-3/TRBV12-4|.|.|TRBJ1-1
TGTGCCAGCACCCGCAGGGTTTTAAGGACTGAAGCTTTCTTT
CASTRRVLRTEAFF
>TRBV7-3|.|few|TRBJ1-5
TGTGCCAGCAGCCCTACGGCGGATCAGCCCCAGCATTTT
CASSPTADQPQHF
>TRBV5-1|TRBD2|.|TRBJ2-1
TGCGCCAGCAGCCACGGACTAGTCGTACCCCACAATGAGCAGTTCTTC
CASSHGLVVPHNEQFF
>TRBV2|.|many|TRBJ2-5
TGTGCCAGCAGTGAGATCCAAGAGACCCAGTACTTC
CASSEIQETQYF
>TRBV19|TRBD2|few|TRBJ2-1
TGTGCCAGTACTACGGGGGGGAGCTCCTACAATGAGCAGTTCTTC
CASTTGGSSYNEQFF
>TRBV20-1|.|few|TRBJ1-3
TGCAGTGCCCCGACGGATACTGGAAACACCATATATTTT
CSAPTDTGNTIYF
>TRBV7-9|TRBD1|few|TRBJ1-1
TGTGCCAGCAGTTTGGGGACAGGGGTTTACACTGAAGCTTTCTTT
CASSLGTGVYTEAFF
>TRBV7-3|.|.|TRBJ2-1
TGTGCCAGCAGCTTTCAGTTTGGCAATGAGCAGTTCTTC
CASSFQFGNEQFF
>TRBV28|.|once|TRBJ1-5
TGTGCCAGCAGTTTGGACGACAATCAGCCCCAGCATTTT
CASSLDDNQPQHF
>TRBV5-1|.|.|TRBJ2-7
TGCGCCAGCAGCTTGGAGGCAGGGTGGAACTACGAGCAGTACTTC
CASSLEAGWNYEQYF
>TRBV15|.|few|TRBJ2-7
TGTGCCACCAGCAGAGATGTTGCGATTGGGGAGCAGTACTTC
CATSRDVAIGEQYF
>TRBV5-5|.|.|TRBJ2-1
TGTGCCATCAGCTTGGAACTTCTCTGTGAGCAGTTCTTC
CAISLELLCEQFF
>TRBV2|.|.|TRBJ2-2
TGTGCCAGCAGTGATCAGGAAAAGAACACCGGGGAGCTGTTTTTT
CASSDQEKNTGELFF
>TRBV12-3/TRBV12-4|.|few|TRBJ1-2
TGTGCCAGCAGTTTTGTGGCTAACGATGGCTACACCTTC
CASSFVANDGYTF
>TRBV12-3/TRBV12-4|.|.|TRBJ2-7
TGTGCCAGCGGTAGATCCGGTGGAGGTCAACGAGGCTACGAGCAGTACTTC
CASGRSGGGQRGYEQYF
>TRBV11-2|.|few|TRBJ2-7
TGTGCCAGCAGCTTAGGGTACGACTCGGGCTACGAGCAGTACTTC
CASSLGYDSGYEQYF
>TRBV20-1|.|many|TRBJ1-1
TGCAGTGCTAGAGGAGGTATGAACACTGAAGCTTTCTTT
CSARGGMNTEAFF
>TRBV29-1|.|.|TRBJ1-2
TGCAGCGTTGCAGGGATGACTGGATGGGACGGCTACACCTTC
CSVAGMTGWDGYTF
>TRBV10-3|.|many|TRBJ2-2
TGTGCCACCGGACAGCCCCCTAGGGACACCGGGGAGCTGTTTTTT
CATGQPPRDTGELFF
>TRBV12-3/TRBV12-4|.|.|TRBJ1-1
TGTACCATCTGGCAGGAGATTTCTGAAGCTTTCTTT
CTIWQEISEAFF
>TRBV12-3/TRBV12-4|TRBD2|.|TRBJ2-2
TGTGCCAGCAGTTGGGGGGACTATCCGCTCACCGGGGAGCTGTTTTTT
CASSWGDYPLTGELFF
>TRBV12-3/TRBV12-4|.|few|TRBJ1-2
TGTGCCAGTTCCATCAGCTTCTATGGCTACACCTTC
CASSISFYGYTF
>TRBV10-3|TRBD1|.|TRBJ2-5
TGTGCCATCGGGTCCTCAGGGGGCGGGGAGACCCAGTACTTC
CAIGSSGGGETQYF
>TRBV3-1|.|many|TRBJ1-2
TGTGCCAGCAGCCAAGCATCGGGGGGAAACTATGGCTACACCTTC
CASSQASGGNYGYTF
>TRBV10-2|TRBD2|few|TRBJ2-1
TGCGCCAGTGACGGGGGGAAAACCTACTACAATGAGCAGTTCTTC
CASDGGKTYYNEQFF
>TRBV16|.|few|TRBJ2-3
TGTGCCAGCAGCCAGCCTTCGGGGGCGAACACAGATACGCAGTATTTT
CASSQPSGANTDTQYF
>TRBV7-9|TRBD1|.|TRBJ1-1
TGTGCCAGCACCGGGGACAGGAACACTGAAGCTTTCTTT
CASTGDRNTEAFF
>TRBV9|TRBD1|.|TRBJ2-3
TGTGCCAGCAGCGTCGGGGGACAGGGGATAGATACGCAGTATTTT
CASSVGGQGIDTQYF
>TRBV20-1|TRBD1|.|TRBJ2-3
TGCAGTGCTCGTGGACAGGCCCCAGATACGCAGTATTTT
CSARGQAPDTQYF
>TRBV5-1|TRBD2|many|TRBJ2-3
TGCGCCAGCACCGTGGGACTAGCGGGGCTCACAGATACGCAGTATTTT
CASTVGLAGLTDTQYF
>TRBV20-1|.|many|TRBJ1-1
TGCAGTGCCCCCCGTGGGAACACTGAAGCTTTCTTT
CSAPRGNTEAFF
>TRBV3-1|TRBD2|many|TRBJ2-1
TGTGCCAGCAGCCAAGGCGTGGGACTAGCGGGGGGCATAGATGAGCAGTTCTTC
CASSQGVGLAGGIDEQFF
>TRBV5-1|.|many|TRBJ2-1
TGCGCCAGCAGCTTCTTTGCCAAGAAGGGCGATGAGCAGTTCTTC
CASSFFAKKGDEQFF